Listed here is a single T cell receptor (beta chain). The antigen remains undetermined. Germline V gene lookup returns CDR1 LGHNA and CDR2 YSLEER. CDR3 length equals 16 residues. Trimming removed 0 bases at V and 1 base at J, with 12 bases between. The data originate from a study of cytomegalovirus exposure and HLA in healthy donors. Study-wide points: The study listed 150 to 200 cytomegalovirus-associated TCR beta chains.

Profiling relied on immunoSEQ multiplex PCR, and the TCRdb table lists in-frame clones only, not all of them. Of around 180,000 clones listed, about 80% are singletons. Input material: PBMCs. The clonotype was recovered from a man between 18 and 35 years old in good health and CMV-seropositive. V usage is TRBV4-3 and J usage is TRBJ2-5, with a tentative D call TRBD2 (6 bases). As DNA, the CDR3 is TGCGCCAGCAGCCAAGATCTAGCGTGGTCCCAAGAGACCCAGTACTTC. Translated: CASSQDLAWSQETQYF.